Listed below are T cell receptor beta chains from one sample, sequenced in a study of T cells in narcolepsy. Data came from immunoSEQ multiplex PCR; TCRdb stores just in-frame clones and leaves some out. Among tens of thousands of clones listed, roughly 80% were seen once. The sequenced sample was CD45RA- memory CD4+ T cells from PBMCs. Every receptor here comes from a human donor with narcolepsy. CDR3s include the opening cysteine and the closing phenylalanine or tryptophan. The D gene is left open where the match is weak. Size tells how often a clone was seen (once, few, many) or the class of an expanded clone, and some rows leave it out.

v_call	j_call	clone_size	d_call	cdr3_aa	cdr3_nt
TRBV7-3	TRBJ2-3	NA	NA	CASGRREGDTQYF	TGTGCCAGCGGGAGGCGGGAAGGGGATACGCAGTATTTT
TRBV27	TRBJ2-7	few	NA	CATRDNSYEQYF	TGTGCCACCAGGGACAACTCCTACGAGCAGTACTTC
TRBV5-1	TRBJ1-2	NA	NA	CASSTGRDGYTF	TGCGCCAGCAGCACTGGCAGGGATGGCTACACCTTC
TRBV9	TRBJ1-5	once	TRBD1	CASSVGQGGQPQHF	TGTGCCAGCAGCGTAGGACAGGGCGGGCAGCCCCAGCATTTT
TRBV6-1	TRBJ1-5	NA	NA	CASSEGTPYQPQHF	TGTGCCAGCAGTGAAGGGACACCGTATCAGCCCCAGCATTTT
TRBV6-4	TRBJ1-1	NA	NA	CASSDSSRATEAFF	TGTGCCAGCAGTGACTCCAGTAGAGCCACTGAAGCTTTCTTT
TRBV6-6	TRBJ2-7	NA	NA	CASSPPGVREQYF	TGTGCCAGCAGTCCCCCAGGAGTGCGCGAGCAGTACTTC
TRBV7-8	TRBJ1-1	NA	NA	CASSSMGGMNTEAFF	TGTGCCAGCAGCTCCATGGGGGGGATGAACACTGAAGCTTTCTTT
TRBV6-1	TRBJ2-3	NA	NA	CASSGGGTTDTQYF	TGTGCCAGCAGTGGGGGCGGGACAACAGATACGCAGTATTTT
TRBV4-2	TRBJ2-3	NA	TRBD2	CASSASLAGVTDTQYF	TGTGCCAGCAGCGCCTCACTAGCGGGAGTAACAGATACGCAGTATTTT
TRBV7-9	TRBJ2-7	NA	NA	CASSPNLGSEQYF	TGTGCCAGCAGCCCCAACCTCGGGAGCGAGCAGTACTTC
TRBV7-3	TRBJ2-7	NA	NA	CASSESRASEQYF	TGTGCCAGCAGCGAATCCCGGGCGTCCGAGCAGTACTTC
TRBV15	TRBJ1-2	NA	NA	CATSRASGAYGYTF	TGTGCCACCAGCAGAGCGAGTGGCGCATACGGCTACACCTTC
TRBV27	TRBJ2-2	few	NA	CASSLSLRGTGELFF	TGTGCCAGCAGTTTATCCCTCAGGGGCACCGGGGAGCTGTTTTTT
TRBV11-3	TRBJ2-1	NA	TRBD1	CASSRQGVGNEQFF	TGTGCCAGCAGTCGGCAGGGGGTCGGCAATGAGCAGTTCTTC
TRBV27	TRBJ2-7	NA	NA	CASILRAHGGPYEQYF	TGTGCCAGCATCTTAAGGGCCCATGGAGGGCCCTACGAGCAGTACTTC
TRBV5-1	TRBJ2-1	NA	NA	CASSLGTKTTSSYNEQFF	TGCGCCAGCAGCTTGGGTACTAAGACGACCTCCTCCTACAATGAGCAGTTCTTC
TRBV13	TRBJ2-5	NA	TRBD1	CASSLGTGGKETQYF	TGTGCCAGCAGCTTAGGGACAGGGGGCAAAGAGACCCAGTACTTC
TRBV7-2	TRBJ1-3	few	NA	CASSLGGTGNTIYF	TGTGCCAGCAGCTTAGGGGGTACTGGAAACACCATATATTTT
TRBV2	TRBJ2-3	NA	NA	CASRGRDSSTDTQYF	TGTGCCAGCAGGGGCAGGGATTCTAGCACAGATACGCAGTATTTT
TRBV27	TRBJ2-1	NA	TRBD2	CASSLRGLAGTYNEQFF	TGTGCCAGCAGTCTGCGGGGTCTAGCGGGAACCTACAATGAGCAGTTCTTC
TRBV6-6	TRBJ2-2	NA	TRBD1	CASRTGTGRGTGELFF	TGTGCCAGCAGGACCGGGACAGGGCGGGGGACCGGGGAGCTGTTTTTT
TRBV30	TRBJ1-5	NA	TRBD1	CAWTRGPGQGNQPQHF	TGTGCCTGGACAAGGGGACCGGGACAGGGCAATCAGCCCCAGCATTTT
TRBV11-2	TRBJ2-5	NA	TRBD2	CASSLGLAGVGETQYF	TGTGCCAGCAGCTTAGGGCTAGCGGGGGTTGGAGAGACCCAGTACTTC
TRBV5-1	TRBJ1-1	NA	TRBD1	CASSSRSGGSAFF	TGCGCCAGCAGCTCGAGGTCAGGGGGTTCGGCTTTCTTT
TRBV30	TRBJ2-1	NA	NA	CAWRPTRGVANEQFF	TGTGCCTGGAGACCAACTAGAGGTGTCGCGAATGAGCAGTTCTTC
TRBV7-2	TRBJ2-3	NA	NA	CASSSQGTQYF	TGTGCCAGCAGCAGCCAAGGTACGCAGTATTTT
TRBV19	TRBJ2-5	once	TRBD2	CASSGGLVQETQYF	TGTGCCAGTAGTGGTGGACTAGTACAAGAGACCCAGTACTTC
TRBV18	TRBJ1-1	NA	NA	CASSSEVRVTEAFF	TGTGCCAGCTCATCTGAGGTTCGGGTTACTGAAGCTTTCTTT
TRBV30	TRBJ2-4	NA	TRBD1	CAWSGTGGANIQYF	TGTGCCTGGAGCGGAACAGGGGGCGCGAACATTCAGTACTTC
TRBV11-3	TRBJ2-1	NA	TRBD1	CASSFRQGAENEQFF	TGTGCCAGCAGCTTCCGACAGGGGGCGGAGAATGAGCAGTTCTTC
TRBV19	TRBJ2-7	NA	NA	CASSNQGTPYEQYF	TGTGCCAGTAGTAACCAGGGGACACCCTACGAGCAGTACTTC
TRBV7-2	TRBJ2-1	NA	TRBD2	CASSWTSGIDNEQFF	TGTGCCAGCAGCTGGACTAGCGGGATAGACAATGAGCAGTTCTTC
TRBV6-1	TRBJ1-1	NA	NA	CASSEVYSTEAFF	TGTGCCAGCAGTGAAGTGTACAGCACTGAAGCTTTCTTT
TRBV7-9	TRBJ2-7	NA	TRBD1	CASSSTGTGVEQYF	TGTGCCAGCAGCTCAACCGGGACAGGGGTCGAGCAGTACTTC
TRBV18	TRBJ2-7	few	TRBD2	CASSPPQRGGEQYF	TGTGCCAGCTCACCACCACAGCGGGGGGGCGAGCAGTACTTC
TRBV5-1	TRBJ1-6	NA	NA	CASSLTGSVDNSPLHF	TGCGCCAGCAGCTTAACAGGGAGCGTGGATAATTCACCCCTCCACTTT
TRBV29-1	TRBJ2-3	NA	NA	CSVEGRDGLLDTQYF	TGCAGCGTTGAAGGTCGGGACGGTCTTTTAGATACGCAGTATTTT
TRBV5-4	TRBJ1-2	NA	NA	CASSSGWENYGYTF	TGTGCCAGCAGCTCGGGATGGGAGAACTATGGCTACACCTTC
TRBV6-5	TRBJ1-3	NA	NA	CACRDNPTSGNTIYF	TGTGCCTGCAGGGATAACCCGACCTCTGGAAACACCATATATTTT
TRBV13	TRBJ2-7	NA	NA	CASSQTRGEQYF	TGTGCCAGCAGCCAGACGAGGGGAGAGCAGTACTTC
TRBV6-1	TRBJ2-7	few	TRBD1	CAVRDRGHEQYF	TGTGCCGTCCGGGACAGGGGCCACGAGCAGTACTTC
TRBV5-1	TRBJ2-7	once	TRBD2	CASTPGGGRAYEQYF	TGCGCCAGCACCCCCGGGGGGGGGAGGGCCTACGAGCAGTACTTC
TRBV4-1	TRBJ2-7	NA	TRBD2	CASSYSWSGGPYEQYF	TGCGCCAGCAGCTACAGTTGGAGCGGGGGACCCTACGAGCAGTACTTC
TRBV5-4	TRBJ2-7	NA	NA	CASSFSGSTYEQYF	TGTGCCAGCAGCTTTAGCGGATCAACCTACGAGCAGTACTTC
TRBV6-5	TRBJ2-7	NA	TRBD1	CASSYSSNRGYEQYF	TGTGCCAGCAGTTACTCGAGTAACAGGGGTTACGAGCAGTACTTC
TRBV4-1	TRBJ2-5	NA	NA	CASSQGHSQETQYF	TGCGCCAGCAGCCAAGGACACTCGCAAGAGACCCAGTACTTC
TRBV2	TRBJ1-2	NA	NA	CASSTDSGRDGYTF	TGTGCCAGCAGTACAGACAGCGGAAGGGATGGCTACACCTTC
TRBV28	TRBJ1-3	few	TRBD1	CASNPTGGSGNTIYF	TGTGCCAGCAACCCGACAGGGGGCTCTGGAAACACCATATATTTT
TRBV11-3	TRBJ2-1	NA	NA	CASTWGRGDNEQFF	TGTGCCAGCACCTGGGGGCGAGGTGACAATGAGCAGTTCTTC